This is a list of T cell receptor beta chains from one sample in a study of chemoradiotherapy in HPV16-positive cancers. Only in-frame clones appear in the TCRdb table, and some are missing; sequencing was by immunoSEQ multiplex PCR. The sample holds approximately 5,000 clones, about 74% seen once. The sample here was tumor tissue, taken from a patient who underwent chemoradiotherapy. These receptors were taken from a human donor with HPV-associated anogenital cancer. The CDR3 runs from the conserved cysteine through the conserved F or W. Fields, in order: V gene, J gene, CDR3 length, clone size, D gene, CDR3 protein, CDR3 DNA. A D gene is named only where the DNA matches it firmly. Clone sizes are given selectively: once, few, many, or a class where the clone is expanded.

v_gene: TRBV7-8; j_gene: TRBJ2-3; len: 14; abundance: few; d_gene: TRBD2; CDR3aa: CASSHWTSGDTQYF; CDR3nt: TGTGCCAGCAGCCACTGGACTAGCGGAGATACGCAGTATTTT
v_gene: TRBV11-2; j_gene: TRBJ2-7; len: 13; abundance: NA; d_gene: NA; CDR3aa: CASSLGTAYEQYF; CDR3nt: TGTGCCAGCAGCTTAGGGACAGCGTACGAGCAGTACTTC
v_gene: TRBV5-1; j_gene: TRBJ2-2; len: 18; abundance: medium-sized; d_gene: NA; CDR3aa: CASSLLGSGTANTGELFF; CDR3nt: TGCGCCAGCAGCTTACTCGGAAGCGGGACAGCGAACACCGGGGAGCTGTTTTTT
v_gene: TRBV6-4; j_gene: TRBJ2-3; len: 16; abundance: NA; d_gene: TRBD2; CDR3aa: CASSPAGAGEADTQYF; CDR3nt: TGTGCCAGCAGCCCCGCCGGGGCGGGAGAGGCAGATACGCAGTATTTT
v_gene: TRBV7-2; j_gene: TRBJ2-3; len: 16; abundance: NA; d_gene: TRBD2; CDR3aa: CASSPLAGAPTDTQYF; CDR3nt: TGTGCCAGCAGTCCACTAGCGGGTGCCCCCACAGATACGCAGTATTTT
v_gene: TRBV6-5; j_gene: TRBJ2-5; len: 14; abundance: NA; d_gene: NA; CDR3aa: CASRPRAGLETQYF; CDR3nt: TGTGCCAGCAGACCCCGAGCGGGTCTAGAGACCCAGTACTTC
v_gene: TRBV30; j_gene: TRBJ1-2; len: 13; abundance: NA; d_gene: NA; CDR3aa: CAWSVGLNYGYTF; CDR3nt: TGTGCCTGGAGTGTAGGACTTAACTATGGCTACACCTTC
v_gene: TRBV19; j_gene: TRBJ2-2; len: 19; abundance: NA; d_gene: TRBD2; CDR3aa: CASSIDRIGLARTPGELFF; CDR3nt: TGTGCCAGTAGTATAGATCGAATTGGACTAGCTAGAACCCCCGGGGAGCTGTTTTTT
v_gene: TRBV10-2; j_gene: TRBJ1-5; len: 17; abundance: few; d_gene: NA; CDR3aa: CASSESTGTGEGQPQHF; CDR3nt: TGCGCCAGCAGTGAGTCGACCGGGACGGGGGAGGGTCAGCCCCAGCATTTT
v_gene: TRBV12-5; j_gene: TRBJ2-6; len: 16; abundance: NA; d_gene: NA; CDR3aa: CASGLETGSGANVLTF; CDR3nt: TGTGCTAGTGGTTTGGAAACAGGATCAGGGGCCAACGTCCTGACTTTC
v_gene: TRBV6-1; j_gene: TRBJ2-7; len: 18; abundance: NA; d_gene: TRBD2; CDR3aa: CASSEDYWLTSETYEQYF; CDR3nt: TGTGCCAGCAGTGAAGACTACTGGCTCACTAGCGAAACCTACGAGCAGTACTTC
v_gene: TRBV5-1; j_gene: TRBJ2-1; len: 15; abundance: NA; d_gene: TRBD2; CDR3aa: CASGRSLAGVEEQFF; CDR3nt: TGCGCCAGCGGTAGGAGTCTAGCGGGAGTAGAAGAGCAGTTCTTC
v_gene: TRBV11-2; j_gene: TRBJ2-1; len: 16; abundance: NA; d_gene: TRBD2; CDR3aa: CASSFLRPSGRDEQFF; CDR3nt: TGTGCCAGCAGCTTTTTACGTCCTAGCGGTAGGGATGAGCAGTTCTTC
v_gene: TRBV7-8; j_gene: TRBJ2-2; len: 17; abundance: NA; d_gene: TRBD2; CDR3aa: CASSWHSGSSNTGELFF; CDR3nt: TGTGCCAGCAGCTGGCATAGCGGGAGCTCTAACACCGGGGAGCTGTTTTTT
v_gene: TRBV5-1; j_gene: TRBJ2-6; len: 18; abundance: NA; d_gene: TRBD1; CDR3aa: CASSYKTGTESGANVLTF; CDR3nt: TGCGCCAGCAGCTACAAGACAGGGACGGAGTCTGGGGCCAACGTCCTGACTTTC
v_gene: TRBV12-5; j_gene: TRBJ1-2; len: 13; abundance: NA; d_gene: TRBD1; CDR3aa: CASALTGSYGYTF; CDR3nt: TGTGCTAGCGCCCTGACAGGGTCTTATGGCTACACCTTC
v_gene: TRBV7-9; j_gene: TRBJ2-5; len: 14; abundance: NA; d_gene: NA; CDR3aa: CASSPGGAPETQYF; CDR3nt: TGTGCCAGCAGCCCAGGGGGGGCGCCAGAGACCCAGTACTTC
v_gene: TRBV1; j_gene: TRBJ1-4; len: 21; abundance: NA; d_gene: NA; CDR3aa: CTSSQVRTRNRQKTTNEKLFF; CDR3nt: TGCACCAGCAGCCAAGTAAGGACACGCAATCGCCAAAAAACAACTAATGAAAAACTGTTTTTT
v_gene: TRBV20-1; j_gene: TRBJ2-5; len: 11; abundance: NA; d_gene: NA; CDR3aa: CSGQYEETQYF; CDR3nt: TGCAGTGGCCAGTACGAAGAGACCCAGTACTTC
v_gene: TRBV5-8; j_gene: TRBJ2-4; len: 18; abundance: once; d_gene: TRBD2; CDR3aa: CASSSYLGTSGSGNIQYF; CDR3nt: TGTGCCAGCAGCTCATACCTCGGGACTAGCGGGAGCGGAAACATTCAGTACTTC
v_gene: TRBV28; j_gene: TRBJ2-1; len: 17; abundance: NA; d_gene: TRBD2; CDR3aa: CASSFNQGTSGDNEQFF; CDR3nt: TGTGCCAGCAGTTTCAATCAAGGGACTAGCGGCGACAATGAGCAGTTCTTC
v_gene: TRBV5-6; j_gene: TRBJ1-2; len: 17; abundance: few; d_gene: TRBD1; CDR3aa: CASSLERSRGQDYGYTF; CDR3nt: TGTGCCAGCAGCCTTGAAAGGAGCAGGGGACAGGACTATGGCTACACCTTC
v_gene: TRBV9; j_gene: TRBJ2-7; len: 13; abundance: few; d_gene: NA; CDR3aa: CASSALLGRDLFF; CDR3nt: TGTGCCAGCAGCGCCCTACTGGGGCGGGACCTCTTTTTC
v_gene: TRBV6-1; j_gene: TRBJ1-2; len: 15; abundance: NA; d_gene: NA; CDR3aa: CASRQGIGPNYGYTF; CDR3nt: TGTGCCAGCAGGCAGGGGATCGGGCCTAACTATGGCTACACCTTC
v_gene: TRBV11-1; j_gene: TRBJ2-7; len: 14; abundance: NA; d_gene: NA; CDR3aa: CASSPNFGPYEQYF; CDR3nt: TGTGCCAGCAGCCCGAATTTCGGACCCTACGAGCAGTACTTC
v_gene: TRBV5-1; j_gene: TRBJ2-6; len: 17; abundance: NA; d_gene: TRBD1; CDR3aa: CASSLVAGGAGANVLTF; CDR3nt: TGCGCCAGCAGCTTGGTGGCAGGGGGCGCTGGGGCCAACGTCCTGACTTTC
v_gene: TRBV7-9; j_gene: TRBJ2-7; len: 17; abundance: NA; d_gene: TRBD2; CDR3aa: CASSLARTSGIVYEQYF; CDR3nt: TGTGCCAGCAGCTTAGCTAGGACTAGCGGGATTGTCTACGAGCAGTACTTC
v_gene: TRBV4-2; j_gene: TRBJ2-7; len: 19; abundance: NA; d_gene: NA; CDR3aa: CASSQDTPPYERSSYEQYF; CDR3nt: TGTGCCAGCAGCCAGGATACTCCCCCTTATGAGCGCAGCTCCTACGAGCAGTACTTC
v_gene: TRBV6-6; j_gene: TRBJ1-2; len: 12; abundance: once; d_gene: TRBD1; CDR3aa: CASSSTGGGYTF; CDR3nt: TGTGCCAGCAGTTCCACAGGGGGTGGCTACACCTTC
v_gene: TRBV4-1; j_gene: TRBJ2-2; len: 17; abundance: NA; d_gene: NA; CDR3aa: CASSQEGGTGGTGELFF; CDR3nt: TGCGCCAGCAGCCAAGAGGGGGGGACAGGTGGAACCGGGGAGCTGTTTTTT
v_gene: TRBV21-1; j_gene: TRBJ2-5; len: 14; abundance: NA; d_gene: NA; CDR3aa: CASPYGRVQETQYF; CDR3nt: TGTGCCAGCCCCTATGGGAGGGTCCAAGAGACCCAGTACTTC
v_gene: TRBV6-1; j_gene: TRBJ2-1; len: 14; abundance: NA; d_gene: TRBD1; CDR3aa: CASSEAGRTGEQFF; CDR3nt: TGTGCCAGCAGTGAAGCGGGAAGGACAGGGGAGCAGTTCTTC
v_gene: TRBV11-3; j_gene: TRBJ1-2; len: 15; abundance: NA; d_gene: TRBD1; CDR3aa: CASSSTGVSNYGYTF; CDR3nt: TGTGCCAGCAGCTCTACAGGGGTATCTAACTATGGCTACACCTTC
v_gene: TRBV11-2; j_gene: TRBJ1-2; len: 17; abundance: NA; d_gene: TRBD1; CDR3aa: CASSLPTVGQPYYGYTF; CDR3nt: TGTGCCAGCAGCTTACCCACCGTGGGACAGCCTTACTATGGCTACACCTTC
v_gene: TRBV4-1; j_gene: TRBJ1-1; len: 17; abundance: NA; d_gene: NA; CDR3aa: CASSQLLVLGYGTEAFF; CDR3nt: TGCGCCAGCAGCCAACTCCTCGTGTTGGGGTACGGCACTGAAGCTTTCTTT
v_gene: TRBV11-2; j_gene: TRBJ1-4; len: 19; abundance: NA; d_gene: TRBD1; CDR3aa: CASSARAGTGFRANEKLFF; CDR3nt: TGTGCCAGCAGCGCCCGCGCCGGGACAGGGTTTAGGGCTAATGAAAAACTGTTTTTT
v_gene: TRBV19; j_gene: TRBJ2-1; len: 18; abundance: few; d_gene: TRBD2; CDR3aa: CASSRSSGRWEAYNEQFF; CDR3nt: TGTGCCAGTAGTCGATCTAGCGGGAGGTGGGAGGCCTACAATGAGCAGTTCTTC
v_gene: TRBV7-2; j_gene: TRBJ1-2; len: 12; abundance: NA; d_gene: NA; CDR3aa: CASSRTQQGNTF; CDR3nt: TGTGCCAGCAGCCGGACCCAACAGGGCAACACCTTC
v_gene: TRBV7-8; j_gene: TRBJ1-6; len: 15; abundance: NA; d_gene: NA; CDR3aa: CASSQGGIVNSPLHF; CDR3nt: TGTGCCAGCAGCCAGGGAGGTATTGTGAATTCACCCCTCCACTTT
v_gene: TRBV11-3; j_gene: TRBJ2-1; len: 15; abundance: NA; d_gene: NA; CDR3aa: CASSHLTRGINEQFF; CDR3nt: TGTGCCAGCAGCCACCTCACGAGGGGAATAAATGAGCAGTTCTTC
v_gene: TRBV15; j_gene: TRBJ2-3; len: 15; abundance: NA; d_gene: NA; CDR3aa: CATSRAGARTDTQYF; CDR3nt: TGTGCCACCAGCAGAGCGGGGGCGAGGACAGATACGCAGTATTTT
v_gene: TRBV6-5; j_gene: TRBJ2-7; len: 15; abundance: few; d_gene: TRBD1; CDR3aa: CASSYSGTDLREQYF; CDR3nt: TGTGCCAGCAGTTACTCTGGGACAGACCTTAGGGAGCAGTACTTC
v_gene: TRBV27; j_gene: TRBJ2-7; len: 14; abundance: few; d_gene: NA; CDR3aa: CASSFGRGAYEQYF; CDR3nt: TGTGCCAGCAGTTTTGGCCGGGGAGCCTACGAGCAGTACTTC
v_gene: TRBV4-1; j_gene: TRBJ1-5; len: 15; abundance: NA; d_gene: TRBD1; CDR3aa: CASSQGEQGNQPQHF; CDR3nt: TGCGCCAGCAGCCAAGGTGAACAGGGGAATCAGCCCCAGCATTTT
v_gene: TRBV6-6; j_gene: TRBJ2-1; len: 14; abundance: NA; d_gene: NA; CDR3aa: CASTDGVSINEQFF; CDR3nt: TGTGCCAGCACGGACGGGGTCTCTATCAATGAGCAGTTCTTC
v_gene: TRBV6-1; j_gene: TRBJ2-7; len: 15; abundance: NA; d_gene: TRBD2; CDR3aa: CASSELVGGPDEQYF; CDR3nt: TGTGCCAGCAGTGAATTGGTGGGAGGGCCGGACGAGCAGTACTTC
v_gene: TRBV19; j_gene: TRBJ2-7; len: 13; abundance: NA; d_gene: NA; CDR3aa: CASSNHGSYEQYF; CDR3nt: TGTGCCAGTAGTAACCATGGCTCCTACGAGCAGTACTTC
v_gene: TRBV11-2; j_gene: TRBJ2-1; len: 15; abundance: NA; d_gene: NA; CDR3aa: CASSLGRIVGIEQFF; CDR3nt: TGTGCCAGCAGCTTAGGGAGGATAGTGGGGATTGAGCAGTTCTTC
v_gene: TRBV11-3; j_gene: TRBJ2-5; len: 16; abundance: few; d_gene: NA; CDR3aa: CASSLDPGTHQETQYF; CDR3nt: TGTGCCAGCAGCTTAGATCCTGGGACCCACCAAGAGACCCAGTACTTC
v_gene: TRBV7-2; j_gene: TRBJ2-1; len: 14; abundance: NA; d_gene: NA; CDR3aa: CASSSASSWNEQFF; CDR3nt: TGTGCCAGCAGCTCCGCTAGTAGTTGGAATGAGCAGTTCTTC
v_gene: TRBV11-2; j_gene: TRBJ2-2; len: 13; abundance: few; d_gene: NA; CDR3aa: CASSFGRIGELFF; CDR3nt: TGTGCCAGCAGCTTTGGGCGGATCGGGGAGCTGTTTTTT
v_gene: TRBV9; j_gene: TRBJ2-1; len: 18; abundance: NA; d_gene: TRBD1; CDR3aa: CASSAWTGGAVWYNEQFF; CDR3nt: TGTGCCAGCAGCGCCTGGACAGGGGGCGCGGTATGGTACAATGAGCAGTTCTTC